This is a list of T cell receptor beta chains from one sample in a study of vaccination effects on CD4 cells after COVID-19. Produced via immunoSEQ multiplex PCR; TCRdb's table is partial and in-frame only. Here the sample spans about 73,000 clones, approximately 72% being singletons. Their specific antigens are unknown. The sample was CD4+ T cells from PBMCs cultured with HCoV-NL63 spike peptides, taken before COVID-19 vaccination. These receptors were obtained from a human donor who received a COVID-19 vaccine. Each CDR3 is given with its conserved first and last residue. A D gene is named only where the DNA matches it firmly. The size of a clone is reported for some rows only, either as once, few or many, or as a class for expanded clones.

size	D	V	J	CDR3	DNA
NA	NA	TRBV5-1	TRBJ2-1	CASSLEAEQFF	TGCGCCAGCAGCTTGGAGGCTGAGCAGTTCTTC
NA	NA	TRBV20-1	TRBJ1-4	CSAREEKLFF	TGCAGTGCTAGAGAAGAAAAACTGTTTTTT
NA	TRBD1	TRBV11-2	TRBJ2-3	CASSRGTGAGDTQYF	TGTGCCAGCAGCCGAGGGACAGGGGCTGGAGATACGCAGTATTTT
NA	NA	TRBV5-1	TRBJ2-1	CASSQPLLRNEQFF	TGCGCCAGCAGCCAGCCCCTTTTACGCAATGAGCAGTTCTTC
NA	NA	TRBV30	TRBJ1-3	CAWRSFFSGNTIYF	TGTGCCTGGAGGTCGTTTTTCAGTGGAAACACCATATATTTT
NA	TRBD2	TRBV18	TRBJ2-5	CASSPTGGLETQYF	TGTGCCAGCTCACCAACGGGGGGGCTGGAGACCCAGTACTTC
NA	NA	TRBV4-2	TRBJ1-4	CASSQAQGTDEKLFF	TGTGCCAGCAGCCAAGCCCAGGGTACGGATGAAAAACTGTTTTTT
NA	NA	TRBV6-1	TRBJ1-2	CASSDWIEGPSKYGYTF	TGTGCCAGCAGTGATTGGATAGAGGGCCCTTCAAAGTATGGCTACACCTTC
NA	NA	TRBV18	TRBJ2-5	CASSLLGEETQYF	TGTGCCAGCTCACTCCTGGGTGAAGAGACCCAGTACTTC
NA	NA	TRBV9	TRBJ1-6	CASSTQNFSPLHF	TGTGCCAGCAGCACCCAGAACTTTTCACCCCTCCACTTT
NA	NA	TRBV18	TRBJ1-1	CASSPRRTQGRDTEAFF	TGTGCCAGCTCACCGCGCCGGACCCAGGGCCGGGACACTGAAGCTTTCTTT
few	NA	TRBV2	TRBJ2-5	CASSENWQQETQYF	TGTGCCAGCAGTGAAAACTGGCAACAAGAGACCCAGTACTTC
NA	NA	TRBV10-1	TRBJ1-1	CASTLAPEGTEAFF	TGCGCCAGCACCCTAGCCCCGGAGGGTACTGAAGCTTTCTTT
NA	TRBD2	TRBV7-2	TRBJ2-2	CAGGGAGGLANTGELFF	TGTGCCGGAGGGGGAGCGGGGGGCCTCGCGAACACCGGGGAGCTGTTTTTT
NA	NA	TRBV7-2	TRBJ2-5	CASSLAPGVTRETQYF	TGTGCCAGCAGCTTAGCGCCGGGGGTTACTAGGGAGACCCAGTACTTC
NA	TRBD1	TRBV10-3	TRBJ2-5	CAISGGQGETQYF	TGTGCCATCAGTGGAGGACAGGGAGAGACCCAGTACTTC
NA	NA	TRBV6-5	TRBJ1-1	CASSYSYQGNTEAFF	TGTGCCAGCAGTTACTCGTATCAGGGGAACACTGAAGCTTTCTTT
once	NA	TRBV18	TRBJ2-6	CASSPPPSGANVLTF	TGTGCCAGCTCACCACCCCCGTCTGGGGCCAACGTCCTGACTTTC
NA	NA	TRBV9	TRBJ1-1	CASSVGVDVEAFF	TGTGCCAGCAGCGTAGGAGTAGACGTAGAAGCTTTCTTT
NA	TRBD1	TRBV27	TRBJ1-2	CASRNPGQGYGYTF	TGTGCCAGCAGGAATCCGGGACAGGGATATGGCTACACCTTC
NA	TRBD1	TRBV10-3	TRBJ1-3	CAISEQGGITGNTIYF	TGTGCCATCAGTGAGCAAGGGGGCATTACTGGAAACACCATATATTTT
NA	NA	TRBV24-1	TRBJ2-3	CATTDPGSTDTQYF	TGTGCCACCACCGATCCCGGAAGCACAGATACGCAGTATTTT
NA	TRBD1	TRBV5-8	TRBJ1-3	CASSSPLDRASGNTIYF	TGTGCCAGCAGCTCCCCACTGGACAGGGCTTCTGGAAACACCATATATTTT
NA	TRBD1	TRBV18	TRBJ2-3	CASSLYAGQGGDTQYF	TGTGCCAGCTCACTCTATGCGGGACAGGGAGGAGATACGCAGTATTTT
NA	NA	TRBV27	TRBJ1-2	CASRYTNRAREGYTF	TGTGCCAGCAGATACACGAACAGGGCGAGGGAAGGCTACACCTTC
NA	NA	TRBV7-2	TRBJ2-3	CASSLLPGRSGDTQYF	TGTGCCAGCAGCTTACTACCGGGTCGTTCCGGGGATACGCAGTATTTT
NA	NA	TRBV4-3	TRBJ1-1	CASSQRIVSPGLTSNTEAFF	TGCGCCAGCAGCCAACGGATAGTGAGTCCAGGCTTAACTTCGAACACTGAAGCTTTCTTT
NA	NA	TRBV18	TRBJ2-1	CASSPRTRKGNEQFF	TGTGCCAGCTCACCAAGGACAAGGAAGGGCAATGAGCAGTTCTTC
NA	TRBD2	TRBV27	TRBJ2-1	CASRATSGGALGYNEQFF	TGTGCCAGCAGGGCGACTAGCGGGGGGGCCCTCGGCTACAATGAGCAGTTCTTC
few	NA	TRBV28	TRBJ1-5	CASYVGQSGDQPQHF	TGTGCCAGCTACGTTGGACAGTCGGGTGATCAGCCCCAGCATTTT
NA	NA	TRBV5-1	TRBJ1-2	CASSFWVGGSNYGYTF	TGCGCCAGCAGCTTTTGGGTCGGGGGATCTAACTATGGCTACACCTTC
NA	TRBD1	TRBV18	TRBJ2-2	CASSPSGQGNTGELFF	TGTGCCAGCTCACCCTCGGGACAGGGGAACACCGGGGAGCTGTTTTTT
NA	NA	TRBV12-5	TRBJ1-1	CASGLGTEAFF	TGTGCTAGTGGTTTGGGGACTGAAGCTTTCTTT
once	TRBD2	TRBV6-5	TRBJ2-1	CASRARGVVDEQFF	TGTGCCAGCAGGGCCCGGGGGGTCGTCGATGAGCAGTTCTTC
NA	NA	TRBV7-2	TRBJ1-4	CASSLHRPTNEKLFF	TGTGCCAGCAGCTTACACAGACCAACTAATGAAAAACTGTTTTTT
NA	NA	TRBV18	TRBJ1-1	CASSAPGSFTEAFF	TGTGCCAGCTCAGCTCCGGGAAGCTTCACTGAAGCTTTCTTT
few	TRBD1	TRBV10-1	TRBJ1-1	CASTRDSTNTEAFF	TGCGCCAGCACCCGGGACAGCACGAACACTGAAGCTTTCTTT
NA	NA	TRBV9	TRBJ1-1	CASSVVPRGELAFF	TGTGCCAGCAGCGTAGTGCCCAGGGGAGAACTCGCTTTCTTT
NA	TRBD2	TRBV3-1/TRBV3-2	TRBJ2-2	CASSQGMGSGGSWTGELFF	TGTGCCAGCAGTCAAGGGATGGGTAGCGGGGGGTCGTGGACCGGGGAGCTGTTTTTT
NA	NA	TRBV28	TRBJ1-5	CASTGRVNQPQHF	TGTGCCAGCACCGGCAGAGTCAATCAGCCCCAGCATTTT
NA	TRBD1	TRBV6-4	TRBJ2-1	CASRAGTASMGEQFF	TGTGCCAGCAGAGCCGGGACAGCTTCTATGGGTGAGCAGTTCTTC
NA	NA	TRBV28	TRBJ1-4	CASSPSTSEKLFF	TGTGCCAGCAGTCCCTCGACCAGTGAAAAACTGTTTTTT
NA	NA	TRBV24-1	TRBJ2-5	CATSDPPPYQETQYF	TGTGCCACCAGTGACCCCCCTCCGTACCAAGAGACCCAGTACTTC
NA	NA	TRBV7-2	TRBJ2-5	CASSLVGATAGETQYF	TGTGCCAGCAGCTTAGTAGGGGCCACGGCCGGGGAGACCCAGTACTTC
NA	NA	TRBV7-3	TRBJ1-2	CASSPSLEGGYTF	TGTGCCAGCAGCCCATCTCTAGAGGGTGGCTACACCTTC
NA	TRBD1	TRBV7-8	TRBJ2-2	CASSPPWTGQFTGELFF	TGTGCCAGCAGCCCTCCGTGGACAGGCCAGTTCACCGGGGAGCTGTTTTTT
NA	NA	TRBV4-3	TRBJ1-2	CASSQDTGNYGYTF	TGCGCCAGCAGCCAAGATACTGGAAACTATGGCTACACCTTC
NA	NA	TRBV29-1	TRBJ1-2	CSDVPHGYTF	TGCAGCGACGTCCCCCATGGCTACACCTTC
NA	TRBD1	TRBV18	TRBJ1-2	CASSPFLRTGLHYGYTF	TGTGCCAGCTCACCCTTTCTTAGGACAGGGCTGCACTATGGCTACACCTTC
NA	TRBD1	TRBV19	TRBJ2-2	CASSPKGTGYANTGELFF	TGTGCCAGTAGTCCGAAAGGGACAGGGTATGCGAACACCGGGGAGCTGTTTTTT
few	NA	TRBV7-2	TRBJ1-1	CASSPSFINTEAFF	TGTGCCAGCAGCCCTAGTTTCATCAACACTGAAGCTTTCTTT
NA	NA	TRBV4-1	TRBJ1-2	CASSQEGHRPYGYTF	TGCGCCAGCAGCCAAGAGGGCCACAGACCTTATGGCTACACCTTC
once	NA	TRBV6-5	TRBJ2-4	CASRQDLAKNIQYF	TGTGCCAGCAGACAGGACCTAGCCAAAAACATTCAGTACTTC
NA	NA	TRBV3-1/TRBV3-2	TRBJ1-3	CASSTNWVQFSGNTIYF	TGTGCCAGCAGCACCAACTGGGTGCAGTTCTCTGGAAACACCATATATTTT